Below, one T cell receptor (beta chain) is given with its context. The entry originates in a study of blood T cell repertoires in COVID-19. Germline lookup yields CDR1 MNHEY and CDR2 SVGEGT. The V gene end was trimmed by 0 bases and the J gene end by 7 bases; junction bases not matched to a gene: 3. CDR3 size: 14 residues. Profiling relied on immunoSEQ multiplex PCR, and the TCRdb table lists in-frame clones only, not all of them. The table includes roughly 300,000 clones, around 90% detected once. This TCR came from a man in his late teens or twenties with active or convalescent COVID-19. Specimen: peripheral blood. This chain connects TRBV6-2 or TRBV6-3 to TRBJ1-5; 7 bases line up with TRBD1. The DNA for the CDR3 is TGTGCCAGCAGTTACTCAGGGGGCGGACAGCCCCAGCATTTT. Translation: CASSYSGGGQPQHF.